This record covers a single T cell receptor (beta chain). The data were obtained in a study of blood T cell repertoires in COVID-19. With 6 bases clipped from V and 7 bases from J, the junction kept 10 bases outside the gene matches. The CDR3 is made up of 16 amino acids. The germline gives CDR1 LGHDT, CDR2 YNNKEL (reference sequence). As handled by the study authors: Reference gene primer amplification gave estimated nucleated cell counts. Method: immunoSEQ multiplex PCR; TCRdb's copy keeps in-frame clones and lacks some. V and J calls and clone size are copied from that table; D and trimming were computed from the DNA. The sample has some 100,000 clones, around 78% seen once.

This sequence originates from a woman aged 60-75 years with acute or convalescent COVID-19. The rearrangement uses TRBV3-1 (or the pseudogene TRBV3-2) and TRBJ2-2; 11 bases map to TRBD2. The specimen was peripheral blood. The CDR3 nucleotides are TGTGCCAGCAGGGTCCCTAGCGGGAGGAATGGCGGGGAGCTGTTTTTT. Translated: CASRVPSGRNGGELFF.